The next 22 T cell receptor beta chains were all read from a single sample in a study of T cell changes during pregnancy in multiple sclerosis. Using immunoSEQ multiplex PCR, the repertoire was profiled, and TCRdb retains in-frame clones only, with some absent. Of tens of thousands of clones listed, roughly 87% are singletons. The input for sequencing was CD8+ T cells from peripheral blood mononuclear cells, taken after pregnancy. These receptors all come from a female donor with multiple sclerosis, enrolled in a pregnancy study.

V gene TRBV7-9 combines with J gene TRBJ2-1, with 9 nucleotides matching TRBD2. The CDR3 is made up of 14 amino acids. The V segment lost 8 bases and the J segment 2 bases; nucleotides outside the gene matches: 4. The germline V gene has CDR1 SEHNR and CDR2 FQNEAQ (reference sequence). CDR3 sequence: CASLLAGPYNEQFF. CDR3 DNA: TGTGCCAGCCTGCTAGCGGGACCCTACAATGAGCAGTTCTTC. Together with reference TRBV7-9 and TRBJ2-1, the CDR3 gives the full variable domain: DTGVSQNPRHKITKRGQNVTFRCDPISEHNRLYWYRQTLGQGPEFLTYFQNEAQLEKSRLLSDRFSAERPKGSFSTLEIQRTEQGDSAMYLCASLLAGPYNEQFFGPGTRLTVL.

The rearrangement uses TRBV29-1 and TRBJ2-1; 9 bases line up with TRBD2. CDR1 is SQVTM and CDR2 is ANQGSEA in the germline V gene. This CDR3 is 18 amino acids long. Unmatched junction bases numbered 17, after V lost 2 bases and J lost 6 bases. CDR3 sequence: CSVENDISRREGPNEQFF. CDR3 sequence (DNA): TGCAGCGTTGAAAATGATATCAGTCGGCGGGAGGGCCCCAATGAGCAGTTCTTC.

The chain carries TRBV27 and TRBJ1-2; no reliable D call. Trimming cost V 3 bases and J 4 bases, with 9 bases left between them. CDR3 length equals 13 residues. Looked up from germline, CDR1 is MNHEY and CDR2 is SMNVEV (reference sequence). The CDR3 region is CASSFDNGYGYTF. In nucleotides, the CDR3 is TGTGCCAGCAGTTTCGACAACGGCTATGGCTACACCTTC.

V gene TRBV6-4 combines with J gene TRBJ2-3; a weak D match, TRBD2 (6 bases). V lost 5 bases and J 4 bases, leaving 10 bases between the germline ends. This CDR3 has 13 amino acids. CDR1 MRHNA and CDR2 SNTAGT come from the germline V gene. The CDR3 DNA reads TGTGCCAGCAGTTCCGGGGACTCAGATACGCAGTATTTT. It codes for CASSSGDSDTQYF.

The count of this clone is one. The chain combines TRBV4-1 with TRBJ1-4; D gene ambiguous. The V end lost 6 bases, the J end lost 2 bases, and 7 bases lay between the germline ends. The CDR3 is made up of 13 amino acids. From germline, CDR1 is MGHRA and CDR2 YSYEKL. The CDR3 loop reads CASREQTNEKLFF. CDR3 nucleotide sequence: TGCGCCAGCAGGGAACAGACTAATGAAAAACTGTTTTTT.

The rearrangement joins TRBV25-1 to TRBJ2-1; no definite D call. V was pared by 5 bases and J by 0 bases, with 8 bases between. CDR1 is MGHDK, CDR2 SYGVNS, per germline. The CDR3 runs to 14 residues. CDR3 sequence (DNA): TGTGCCAGCAGTCCGACAAGCTCCTACAATGAGCAGTTCTTC. It encodes CASSPTSSYNEQFF.

This clone was observed once. This rearrangement joins TRBV5-1 to TRBJ1-1, with 9 positions matching TRBD1. Germline V CDR1 and CDR2: SGHRS, YFSETQ. The CDR3 is 16 residues long. V dropped 1 base and J dropped 1; count of bases not matched to a gene: 5. The CDR3 is CASSLPGTGKNTEAFF. CDR3 DNA sequence: TGCGCCAGCAGCTTGCCCGGGACAGGGAAGAACACTGAAGCTTTCTTT. The entire variable domain, with the rest obtained from reference TRBV5-1 and TRBJ1-1, is as follows: KAGVTQTPRYLIKTRGQQVTLSCSPISGHRSVSWYQQTPGQGLQFLFEYFSETQRNKGNFPGRFSGRQFSNSRSEMNVSTLELGDSALYLCASSLPGTGKNTEAFFGQGTRLTVV.

The chain links TRBV11-2 to TRBJ2-5, with D possibly matching TRBD1 (6 bases). CDR3 length equals 15 residues. Trimming pared 5 bases from V and 5 bases from J, leaving 18 bases between. Germline-derived CDR1 and CDR2 are SGHAT and FQNNGV. In DNA form, the CDR3 reads TGTGCCAGCAGCGAGGACAGCATTATGTGGGAGACCCAGTACTTC. The encoded protein is CASSEDSIMWETQYF.

The count of this clone is one. This chain links TRBV30 with TRBJ1-2, with D perhaps TRBD1 (6 bases). The length of the CDR3 is 14 residues. V was clipped by 0 bases and J by 6 bases, with 14 bases between them. Germline V gene sequence: CDR1 GTSNPN, CDR2 SVGIG (reference sequence). CDR3 loop: CAWSVGAGADGYTF. DNA of the CDR3: TGTGCCTGGAGTGTAGGGGCAGGGGCGGATGGCTACACCTTC.

This chain links TRBV4-1 with TRBJ2-7; possible D gene TRBD2, 5 bases. This CDR3 is 14 amino acids long. Trimming pared 2 bases from V and 6 bases from J, leaving 14 bases between. The germline CDR1 and CDR2 sequences are MGHRA and YSYEKL. The CDR3 reads CASSQLPEAGEQYF. The CDR3 DNA reads as TGCGCCAGCAGCCAACTTCCCGAGGCGGGCGAGCAGTACTTC.

V usage is TRBV4-3 and J usage is TRBJ2-1; no definite D call. The CDR3 sequence is 21 residues long. Germline assignment: CDR1 LGHNA and CDR2 YSLEER. V lost 3 bases and J 0 bases, leaving 27 bases between the germline ends. The CDR3, as DNA: TGCGCCAGCAGCCACCCCACTATCACTGCTCTAAAAACGGGCTCCTACAATGAGCAGTTCTTC. As protein: CASSHPTITALKTGSYNEQFF.

This chain links TRBV10-3 with TRBJ1-1; tentative D call: TRBD1 (6 bases). Germline V gene lookup returns CDR1 ENHRY and CDR2 SYGVKD. V lost 9 bases, J lost 1 base, and 15 bases lay in between. This CDR3 comprises 14 residues. The DNA of the CDR3 is TGTGCCATAAACCGGGGACACTCGAACACTGAAGCTTTCTTT. It is translated as CAINRGHSNTEAFF.

This clone is a singleton in its sample. This rearrangement joins TRBV7-9 to TRBJ2-7, with 10 positions matching TRBD1. Germline assignment: CDR1 SEHNR and CDR2 FQNEAQ (reference sequence). The CDR3 runs to 17 residues. V dropped 2 bases and J dropped 6; count of bases not matched to a gene: 13. The CDR3 DNA sequence: TGTGCCAGCAGCTTACGTCCCCGGGACAGGGGAATGCGCGAGCAGTACTTC. This translates into CASSLRPRDRGMREQYF.

This chain connects TRBV9 to TRBJ2-1, with D maybe TRBD2 (5 bases). Per germline, CDR1 SGDLS and CDR2 YYNGEE. This CDR3 has 14 amino acids. The V end was cut by 2 bases, the J end by 8 bases, with 14 bases between. For the CDR3, the DNA is TGTGCCAGCAGCGTCGGACTCACTTCGGATGAGCAGTTCTTC. It is translated as CASSVGLTSDEQFF.

The V call is TRBV28, the J call TRBJ1-2; no clear D gene. Deletions cut 5 bases from V and 3 bases from J, with 13 bases between. This CDR3 region has 14 residues. Germline loops: CDR1 MDHEN, CDR2 SYDVKM. This chain's CDR3 is CASSPQAEYYGYTF. CDR3 DNA sequence: TGTGCCAGCAGTCCCCAGGCAGAGTACTATGGCTACACCTTC.

The chain uses TRBV13 and TRBJ2-1, with a possible D match to TRBD2 (5 bases). This CDR3 is 16 amino acids long. Deletions cut 4 bases from V and 5 bases from J, with 18 bases between. Germline V gene data show CDR1 as PRHDT and CDR2 as FYEKMQ (reference sequence). CDR3: CASSYRSSGFDNEQFF. The DNA for the CDR3 is TGTGCCAGCAGCTACCGTTCCAGCGGTTTCGACAATGAGCAGTTCTTC.

The CDR3 nucleotides read TGTGCCAGCAGTTTAAGGGGGAATCAGCCCCAGCATTTT. Encoded protein: CASSLRGNQPQHF. This chain uses TRBV27 with TRBJ1-5; a possible D gene is TRBD1 (6 bases). V shed 2 bases and J shed 4 bases, with 6 bases lying between them. The length of the CDR3 is 13 residues. Germline V gives CDR1 MNHEY, CDR2 SMNVEV (reference sequence).

The chain links TRBV10-3 to TRBJ1-3, with D maybe TRBD1 (5 bases). V lost 0 bases to trimming and J lost 1 base, with 25 bases between them. This CDR3 is 21 amino acids long. From germline, CDR1 is ENHRY and CDR2 SYGVKD. CDR3 DNA: TGTGCCATCAGTGAGTCTCTAGGGGACTCCATTTTTGCCAGATCTGGAAACACCATATATTTT. It specifies CAISESLGDSIFARSGNTIYF.

The chain joins TRBV4-3 to TRBJ2-3; 7 bases match TRBD2. The ends lost 4 bases at V and 1 base at J; junction bases unmatched: 2. The CDR3 length is 14 residues. Germline V gene lookup returns CDR1 LGHNA and CDR2 YSLEER. The CDR3 region is CASSPAGGTDTQYF. The DNA of the CDR3 is TGCGCCAGCAGCCCCGCGGGAGGCACAGATACGCAGTATTTT.

The V gene is TRBV2, the J gene TRBJ1-2; 7 nucleotides match TRBD1. CDR1 is SNHLY, CDR2 FYNNEI, per germline. This CDR3 is 15 amino acids long. Trimming removed 2 bases from V and 3 bases from J; junction bases left unmatched: 6. The DNA for the CDR3 is TGTGCCAGCAGTGAAAGCCTCAGGGGGTACTATGGCTACACCTTC. Translating gives CASSESLRGYYGYTF.

This chain links TRBV25-1 with TRBJ2-7; possibly TRBD1 for D (6 bases). Germline CDR1 is MGHDK and CDR2 is SYGVNS. The V gene lost 3 bases and the J gene lost 6 bases, with 15 bases spanning the gap. The CDR3 runs 14 residues. The CDR3 DNA follows: TGTGCCAGCAGTGATTGGCAGGGGTTTGGCGAGCAGTACTTC. This gives the protein CASSDWQGFGEQYF.

This chain connects TRBV27 to TRBJ1-5; a possible D gene is TRBD1 (6 bases). The CDR3 covers 14 residues. Trimming cost V 5 bases and J 5 bases, with 13 bases left between them. Per the germline V gene, CDR1 is MNHEY and CDR2 is SMNVEV (reference sequence). The DNA for the CDR3 is TGTGCCAGCAGTCTACAGGGAGCACATCAGCCCCAGCATTTT. Translating gives CASSLQGAHQPQHF.